This TCR beta chain was retrieved from a study of cytomegalovirus exposure and HLA in healthy donors. Study summary: There were nearly 120 million unique TCR beta sequences, drawn from roughly 200 million T cells, in an earlier analysis.

The germline V gene has CDR1 LGHNA and CDR2 YSLEER. This CDR3 region has 15 residues. The J segment lost 4 bases and the V segment lost 1 base, leaving 0 bases of the junction unmatched. Researchers ran the PCR with 60 Vbeta and 13 Jbeta primers. TCRdb's table, derived via immunoSEQ multiplex PCR, lists solely in-frame clones and lacks some. The sample gives 100,000 to 120,000 clones, 69% of which show up once; 3.2% is in the top ten. About this clone: Antigen: not known.

Study results and caveats: There were about 160 TCR beta chains listed as cytomegalovirus-associated. Solely CMV serostatus was available to characterize immune exposure.

Nominally healthy donors were sampled, though unrecorded immune exposures were likely. Sequencing was carried out using PBMCs. The gene calls are TRBV4-3 and TRBJ2-1; 11 bases fit TRBD2. This TCR came from a man aged 25-45 years in good health and CMV-seronegative. The CDR3 nucleotides read TGCGCCAGCAGCCAAGGGACTAGCGGGTACAATGAGCAGTTCTTC. Encoded protein: CASSQGTSGYNEQFF.